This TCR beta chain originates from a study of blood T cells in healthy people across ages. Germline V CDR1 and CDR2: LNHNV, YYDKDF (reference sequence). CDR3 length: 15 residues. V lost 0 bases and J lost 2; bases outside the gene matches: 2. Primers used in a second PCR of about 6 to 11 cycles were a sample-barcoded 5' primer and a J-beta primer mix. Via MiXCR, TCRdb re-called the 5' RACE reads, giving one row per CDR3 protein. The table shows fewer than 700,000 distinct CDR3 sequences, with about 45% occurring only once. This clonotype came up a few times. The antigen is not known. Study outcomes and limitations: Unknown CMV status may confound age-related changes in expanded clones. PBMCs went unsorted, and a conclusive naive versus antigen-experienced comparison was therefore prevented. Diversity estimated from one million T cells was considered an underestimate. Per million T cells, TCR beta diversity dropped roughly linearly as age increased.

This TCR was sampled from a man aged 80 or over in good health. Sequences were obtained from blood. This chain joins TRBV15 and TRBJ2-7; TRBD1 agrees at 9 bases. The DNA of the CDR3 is TGTGCCACCAGCAGAGAGAGGGACAGGGCCTACGAGCAGTACTTC. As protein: CATSRERDRAYEQYF.